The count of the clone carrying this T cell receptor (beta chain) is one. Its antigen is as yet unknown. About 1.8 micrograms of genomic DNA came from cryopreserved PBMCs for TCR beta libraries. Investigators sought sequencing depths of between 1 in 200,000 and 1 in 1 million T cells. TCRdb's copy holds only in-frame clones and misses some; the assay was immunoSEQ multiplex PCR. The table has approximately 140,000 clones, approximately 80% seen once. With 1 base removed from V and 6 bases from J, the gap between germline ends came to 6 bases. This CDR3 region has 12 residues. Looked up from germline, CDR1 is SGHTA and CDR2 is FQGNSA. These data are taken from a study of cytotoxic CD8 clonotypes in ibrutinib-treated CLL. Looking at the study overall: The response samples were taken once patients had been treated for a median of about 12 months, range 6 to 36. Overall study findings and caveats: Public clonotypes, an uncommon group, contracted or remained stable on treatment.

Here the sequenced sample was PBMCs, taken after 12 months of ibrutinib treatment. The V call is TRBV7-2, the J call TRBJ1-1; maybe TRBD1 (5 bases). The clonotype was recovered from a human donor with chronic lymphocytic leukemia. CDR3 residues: CASSLGGPEAFF. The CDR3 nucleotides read TGTGCCAGCAGCTTAGGGGGCCCTGAAGCTTTCTTT.